This TCR beta chain was documented in a study of technical replicates of blood from a few donors. Only in-frame clones appear in the TCRdb table, and some are missing; sequencing was by immunoSEQ multiplex PCR. In the table there are some 90,000 clones, approximately 95% of which are singletons. This clone was counted once. The CDR3 is made up of 15 amino acids. Per the germline V gene, CDR1 is SGHRS and CDR2 is YFSETQ. The V segment lost 0 bases and the J segment 7 bases; nucleotides outside the gene matches: 7. The V and J genes are TRBV5-1 and TRBJ2-7, with 10 bases identical to TRBD2. The sequenced sample consisted of T cells isolated from PBMCs. This sequence was found in a human donor in good health. CDR3 loop: CASSLALAGAGEQYF. The CDR3 nucleotides read TGCGCCAGCAGCTTGGCCCTAGCGGGAGCAGGGGAGCAGTACTTC.